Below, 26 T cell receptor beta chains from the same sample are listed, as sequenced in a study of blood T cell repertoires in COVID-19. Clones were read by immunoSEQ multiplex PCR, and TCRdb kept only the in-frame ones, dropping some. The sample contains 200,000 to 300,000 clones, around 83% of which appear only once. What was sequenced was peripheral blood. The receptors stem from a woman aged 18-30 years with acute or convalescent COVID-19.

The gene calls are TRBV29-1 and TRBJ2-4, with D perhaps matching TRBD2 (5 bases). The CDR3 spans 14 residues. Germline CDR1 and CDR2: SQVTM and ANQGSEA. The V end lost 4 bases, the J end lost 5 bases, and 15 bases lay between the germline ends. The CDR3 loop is CSVGGRGLENIQYF. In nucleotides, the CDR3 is TGCAGCGTTGGGGGAAGAGGGCTTGAAAACATTCAGTACTTC. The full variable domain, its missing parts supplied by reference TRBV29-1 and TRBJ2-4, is SAVISQKPSRDICQRGTSLTIQCQVDSQVTMMFWYRQQPGQSLTLIATANQGSEATYESGFVIDKFPISRPNLTFSTLTVSNMSPEDSSIYLCSVGGRGLENIQYFGAGTRLSVL.

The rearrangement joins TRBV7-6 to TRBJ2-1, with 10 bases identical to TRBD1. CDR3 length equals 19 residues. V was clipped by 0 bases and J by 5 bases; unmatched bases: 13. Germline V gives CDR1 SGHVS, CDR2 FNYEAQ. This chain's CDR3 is CASSLAGQGRHWSNNEQFF. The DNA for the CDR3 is TGTGCCAGCAGCTTAGCGGGACAGGGGCGCCATTGGTCGAACAATGAGCAGTTCTTC.

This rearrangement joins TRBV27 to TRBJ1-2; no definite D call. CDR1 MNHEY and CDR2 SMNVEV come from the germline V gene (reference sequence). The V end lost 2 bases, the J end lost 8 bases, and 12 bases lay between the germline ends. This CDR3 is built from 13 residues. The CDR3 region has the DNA TGTGCCAGCAGTTTAAATTCGTTCAGGGGCTACACCTTC. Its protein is CASSLNSFRGYTF.

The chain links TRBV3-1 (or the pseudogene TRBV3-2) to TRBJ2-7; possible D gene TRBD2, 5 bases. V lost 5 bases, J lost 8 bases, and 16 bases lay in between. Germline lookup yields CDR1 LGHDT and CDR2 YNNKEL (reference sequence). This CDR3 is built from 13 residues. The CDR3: CASSDGIPSQQYF. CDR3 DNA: TGTGCCAGCAGCGACGGGATCCCGAGCCAGCAGTACTTC.

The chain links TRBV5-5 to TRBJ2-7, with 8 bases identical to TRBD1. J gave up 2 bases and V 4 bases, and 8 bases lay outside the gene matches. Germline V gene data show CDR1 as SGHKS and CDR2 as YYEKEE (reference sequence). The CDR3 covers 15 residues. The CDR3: CASSTGTGITYEQYF. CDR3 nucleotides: TGTGCCAGCAGCACTGGGACAGGAATTACCTACGAGCAGTACTTC.

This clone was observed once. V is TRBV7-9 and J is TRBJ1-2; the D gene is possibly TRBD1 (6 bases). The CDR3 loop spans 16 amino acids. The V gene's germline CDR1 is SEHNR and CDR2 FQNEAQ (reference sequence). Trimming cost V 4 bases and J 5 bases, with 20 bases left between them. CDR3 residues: CASSSLYGQSDYGYTF. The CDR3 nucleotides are TGTGCCAGCAGCTCCCTCTACGGACAGAGTGATTATGGCTACACCTTC.

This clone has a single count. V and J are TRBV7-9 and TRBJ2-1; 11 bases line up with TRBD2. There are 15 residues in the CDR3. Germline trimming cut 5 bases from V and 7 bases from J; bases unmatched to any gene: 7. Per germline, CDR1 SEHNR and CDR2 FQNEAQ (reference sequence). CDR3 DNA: TGTGCCAGCAGCCTACTAGCGGGAGTAAGGAATGAGCAGTTCTTC. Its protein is CASSLLAGVRNEQFF.

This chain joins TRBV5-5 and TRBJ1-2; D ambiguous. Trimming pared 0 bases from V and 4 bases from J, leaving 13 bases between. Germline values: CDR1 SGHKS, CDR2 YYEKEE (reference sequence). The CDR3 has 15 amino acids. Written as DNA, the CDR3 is TGTGCCAGCAGCTTGGAGCTCTTTTTCGGCTATGGCTACACCTTC. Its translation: CASSLELFFGYGYTF.

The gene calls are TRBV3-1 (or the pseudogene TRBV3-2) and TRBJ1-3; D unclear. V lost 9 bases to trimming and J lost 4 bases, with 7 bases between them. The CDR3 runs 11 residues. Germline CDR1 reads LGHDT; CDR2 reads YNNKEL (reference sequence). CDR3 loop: CASRGGNTIYF. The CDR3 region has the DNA TGTGCCAGTAGAGGGGGAAACACCATATATTTT.

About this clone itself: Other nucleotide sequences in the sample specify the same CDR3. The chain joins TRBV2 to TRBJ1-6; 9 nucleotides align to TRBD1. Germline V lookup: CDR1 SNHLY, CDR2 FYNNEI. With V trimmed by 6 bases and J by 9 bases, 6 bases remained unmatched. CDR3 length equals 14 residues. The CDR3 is CASSVGTGSSPLHF. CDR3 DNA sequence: TGTGCCAGCAGCGTCGGGACAGGGTCTTCACCCCTCCACTTT.

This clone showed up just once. Here the CDR3 reads CSVGLAGNKDNEQFF. In DNA, the CDR3 is TGCAGCGTTGGGCTAGCGGGAAATAAGGACAATGAGCAGTTCTTC. The chain uses TRBV29-1 and TRBJ2-1; 9 bases line up with TRBD2. The junction had 9 bases not matched to a gene; V was cut back by 4 bases and J by 5 bases. CDR1 is SQVTM, CDR2 ANQGSEA, per germline. The CDR3 runs 15 residues.

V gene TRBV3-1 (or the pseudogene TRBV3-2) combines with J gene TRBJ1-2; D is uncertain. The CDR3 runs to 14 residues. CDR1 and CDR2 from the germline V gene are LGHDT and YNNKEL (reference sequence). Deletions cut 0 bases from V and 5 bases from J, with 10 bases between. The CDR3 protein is CASSQDPGIYGYTF. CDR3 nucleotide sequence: TGTGCCAGCAGCCAAGACCCGGGGATATATGGCTACACCTTC.

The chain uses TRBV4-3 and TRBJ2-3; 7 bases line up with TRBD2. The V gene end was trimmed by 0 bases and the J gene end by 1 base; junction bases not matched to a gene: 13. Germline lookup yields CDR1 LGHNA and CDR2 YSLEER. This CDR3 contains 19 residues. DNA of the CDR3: TGCGCCAGCAGCCAAGAATCCTTTGGAGCTAGCGGAGGCACAGATACGCAGTATTTT. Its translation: CASSQESFGASGGTDTQYF.

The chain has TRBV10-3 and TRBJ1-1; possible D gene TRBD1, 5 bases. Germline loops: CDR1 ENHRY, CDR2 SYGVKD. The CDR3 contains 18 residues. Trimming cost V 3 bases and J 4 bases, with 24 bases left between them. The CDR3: CAISETGGTSRSPTEAFF. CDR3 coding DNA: TGTGCCATCAGTGAAACTGGGGGGACTTCTCGATCACCCACTGAAGCTTTCTTT.

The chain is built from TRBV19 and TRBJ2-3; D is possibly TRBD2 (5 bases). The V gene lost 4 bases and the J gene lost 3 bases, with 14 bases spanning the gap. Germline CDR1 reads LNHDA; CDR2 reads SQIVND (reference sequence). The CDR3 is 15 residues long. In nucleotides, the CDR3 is TGTGCCAGTAGTAAGCGGCTCTGGGGTACAGATACGCAGTATTTT. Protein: CASSKRLWGTDTQYF.

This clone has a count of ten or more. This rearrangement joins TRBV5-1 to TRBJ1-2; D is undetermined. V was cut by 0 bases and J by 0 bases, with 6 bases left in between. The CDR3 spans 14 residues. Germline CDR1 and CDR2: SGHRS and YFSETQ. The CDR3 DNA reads TGCGCCAGCAGCTTGGGTGGCACTAACTATGGCTACACCTTC. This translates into CASSLGGTNYGYTF.

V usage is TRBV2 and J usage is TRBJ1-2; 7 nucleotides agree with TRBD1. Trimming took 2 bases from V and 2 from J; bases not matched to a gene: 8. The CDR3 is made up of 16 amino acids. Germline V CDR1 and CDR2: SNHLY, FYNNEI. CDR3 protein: CASSEREGGDNYGYTF. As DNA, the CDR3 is TGTGCCAGCAGTGAAAGGGAAGGGGGCGACAACTATGGCTACACCTTC.

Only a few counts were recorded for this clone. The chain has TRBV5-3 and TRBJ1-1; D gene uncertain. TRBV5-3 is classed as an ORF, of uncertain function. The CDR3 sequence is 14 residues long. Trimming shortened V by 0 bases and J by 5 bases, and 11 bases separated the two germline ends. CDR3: CARSLVGAATEAFF. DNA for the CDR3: TGTGCCAGAAGCTTGGTCGGTGCGGCAACTGAAGCTTTCTTT.

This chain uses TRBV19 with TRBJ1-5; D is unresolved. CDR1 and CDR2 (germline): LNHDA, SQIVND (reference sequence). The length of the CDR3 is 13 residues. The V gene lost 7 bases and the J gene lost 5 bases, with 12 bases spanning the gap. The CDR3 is CASNARTYQPQHF. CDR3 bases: TGTGCCAGTAATGCGAGGACTTATCAGCCCCAGCATTTT.

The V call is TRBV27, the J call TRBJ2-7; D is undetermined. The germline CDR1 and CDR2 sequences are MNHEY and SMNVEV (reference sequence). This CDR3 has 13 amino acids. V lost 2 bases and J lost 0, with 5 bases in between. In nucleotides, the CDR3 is TGTGCCAGCAGTTTAGTTAGCTCCTACGAGCAGTACTTC. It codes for CASSLVSSYEQYF.

The CDR3 protein is CASSELGTSGGGGLFF. The CDR3, as DNA: TGTGCCAGCAGCGAACTGGGGACTAGCGGAGGGGGTGGGCTGTTTTTT. This chain uses TRBV9 with TRBJ2-2; 11 nucleotides line up with TRBD2. The CDR3 totals 16 residues. The V segment lost 3 bases and the J segment 13 bases; nucleotides outside the gene matches: 14. The germline V gene encodes CDR1 SGDLS and CDR2 YYNGEE.

The CDR3 sequence is CASSVVGSGSTHEQFF. CDR3 sequence (DNA): TGTGCCAGCAGCGTAGTGGGTAGCGGGAGTACCCATGAGCAGTTCTTC. The V and J genes are TRBV9 and TRBJ2-1, with 9 bases that match TRBD2. This CDR3 spans 16 amino acids. The germline CDR1 and CDR2 sequences are SGDLS and YYNGEE. Trimming took 0 bases from V and 8 from J; bases not matched to a gene: 9. The full variable domain, rest sourced from reference TRBV9 and TRBJ2-1, is DSGVTQTPKHLITATGQRVTLRCSPRSGDLSVYWYQQSLDQGLQFLIQYYNGEERAKGNILERFSAQQFPDLHSELNLSSLELGDSALYFCASSVVGSGSTHEQFFGPGTRLTVL.

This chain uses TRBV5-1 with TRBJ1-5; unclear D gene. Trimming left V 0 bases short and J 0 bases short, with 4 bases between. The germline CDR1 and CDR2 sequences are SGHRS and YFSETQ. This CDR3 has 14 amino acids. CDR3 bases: TGCGCCAGCAGCTTGGACGGTAGCAATCAGCCCCAGCATTTT. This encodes CASSLDGSNQPQHF. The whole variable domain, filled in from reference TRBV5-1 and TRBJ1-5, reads KAGVTQTPRYLIKTRGQQVTLSCSPISGHRSVSWYQQTPGQGLQFLFEYFSETQRNKGNFPGRFSGRQFSNSRSEMNVSTLELGDSALYLCASSLDGSNQPQHFGDGTRLSIL.

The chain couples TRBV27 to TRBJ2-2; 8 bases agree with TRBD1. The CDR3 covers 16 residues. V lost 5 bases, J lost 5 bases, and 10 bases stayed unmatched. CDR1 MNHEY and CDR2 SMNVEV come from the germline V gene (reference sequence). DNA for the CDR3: TGTGCCAGCAGTACGACCGGGACAGGTCGAACCGGGGAGCTGTTTTTT. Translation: CASSTTGTGRTGELFF.

CDR3 nucleotides: TGCAGCGTTGAACGGGAAACCTACGAGCAGTACTTC. This encodes CSVERETYEQYF. J is TRBJ2-7 and V is TRBV29-1, with D perhaps matching TRBD2 (5 bases). Deletions cut 2 bases from V and 2 bases from J, with 7 bases between. The V gene's germline CDR1 is SQVTM and CDR2 ANQGSEA. CDR3 length: 12 residues.

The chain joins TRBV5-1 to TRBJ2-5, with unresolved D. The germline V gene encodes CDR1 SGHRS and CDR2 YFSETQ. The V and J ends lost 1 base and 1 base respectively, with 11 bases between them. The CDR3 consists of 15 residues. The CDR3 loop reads CASSLNQNTQETQYF. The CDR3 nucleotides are TGCGCCAGCAGCTTGAACCAGAATACCCAAGAGACCCAGTACTTC.